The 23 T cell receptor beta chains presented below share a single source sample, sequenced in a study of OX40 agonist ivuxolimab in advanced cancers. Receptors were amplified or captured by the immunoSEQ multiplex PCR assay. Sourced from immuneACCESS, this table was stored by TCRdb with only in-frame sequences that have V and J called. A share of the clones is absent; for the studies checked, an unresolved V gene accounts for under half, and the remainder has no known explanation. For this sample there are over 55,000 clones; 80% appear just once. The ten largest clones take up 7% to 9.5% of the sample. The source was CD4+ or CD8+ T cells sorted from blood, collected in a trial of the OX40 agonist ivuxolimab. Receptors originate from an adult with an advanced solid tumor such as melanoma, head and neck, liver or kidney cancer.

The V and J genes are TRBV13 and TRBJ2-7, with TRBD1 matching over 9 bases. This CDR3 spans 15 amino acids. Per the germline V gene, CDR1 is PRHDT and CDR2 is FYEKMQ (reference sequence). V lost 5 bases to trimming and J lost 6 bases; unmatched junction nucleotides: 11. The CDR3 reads CASSPPGQGNGEQYF. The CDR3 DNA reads TGTGCCAGCAGCCCCCCGGGACAGGGAAATGGCGAGCAGTACTTC.

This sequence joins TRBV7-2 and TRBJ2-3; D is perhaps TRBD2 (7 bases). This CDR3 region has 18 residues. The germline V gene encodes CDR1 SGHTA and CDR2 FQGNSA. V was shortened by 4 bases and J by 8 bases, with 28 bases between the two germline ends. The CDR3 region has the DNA TGTGCCAGCAGCTATAGGCCTAGCGGCCCATCTAGCAGGGGTACGCAGTATTTT. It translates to CASSYRPSGPSSRGTQYF. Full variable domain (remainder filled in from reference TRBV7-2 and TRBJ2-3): GAGVSQSPSNKVTEKGKDVELRCDPISGHTALYWYRQSLGQGLEFLIYFQGNSAPDKSGLPSDRFSAERTGGSVSTLTIQRTQQEDSAVYLCASSYRPSGPSSRGTQYFGPGTRLTVL.

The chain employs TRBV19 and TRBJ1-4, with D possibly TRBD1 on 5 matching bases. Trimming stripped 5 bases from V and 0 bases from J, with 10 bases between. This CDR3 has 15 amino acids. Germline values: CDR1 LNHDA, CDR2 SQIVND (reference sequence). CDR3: CASSPTATTNEKLFF. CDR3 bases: TGTGCCAGTAGTCCGACAGCAACAACTAATGAAAAACTGTTTTTT.

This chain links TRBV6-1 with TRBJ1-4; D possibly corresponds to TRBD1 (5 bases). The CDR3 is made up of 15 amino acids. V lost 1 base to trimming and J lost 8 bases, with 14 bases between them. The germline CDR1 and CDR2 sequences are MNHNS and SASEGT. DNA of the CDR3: TGTGCCAGCAGTGAAGGGCAGGGAAGAAGGGAAAAACTGTTTTTT. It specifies CASSEGQGRREKLFF.

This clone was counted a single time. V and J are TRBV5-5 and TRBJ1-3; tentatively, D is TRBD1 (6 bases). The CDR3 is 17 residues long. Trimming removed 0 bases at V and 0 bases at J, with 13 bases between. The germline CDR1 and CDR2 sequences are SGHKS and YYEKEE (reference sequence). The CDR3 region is CASSLAVQGLSGNTIYF. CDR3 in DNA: TGTGCCAGCAGCTTGGCTGTACAGGGACTCTCTGGAAACACCATATATTTT.

This CDR3 is CASSSKWGGETQYF. CDR3 nucleotide sequence: TGTGCCAGCAGCTCAAAGTGGGGCGGAGAGACCCAGTACTTC. The rearrangement links TRBV7-2 to TRBJ2-5, with TRBD1 as a possible D gene (5 bases). V lost 4 bases, J lost 4 bases, and 13 bases lay in between. CDR1 and CDR2 (germline): SGHTA, FQGNSA. The CDR3 loop spans 14 amino acids.

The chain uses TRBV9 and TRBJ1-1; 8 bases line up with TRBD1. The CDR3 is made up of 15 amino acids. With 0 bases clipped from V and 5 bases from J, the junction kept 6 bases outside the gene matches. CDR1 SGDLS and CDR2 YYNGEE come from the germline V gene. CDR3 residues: CASSVGSGGLTEAFF. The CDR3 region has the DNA TGTGCCAGCAGCGTAGGGTCAGGGGGCCTGACTGAAGCTTTCTTT.

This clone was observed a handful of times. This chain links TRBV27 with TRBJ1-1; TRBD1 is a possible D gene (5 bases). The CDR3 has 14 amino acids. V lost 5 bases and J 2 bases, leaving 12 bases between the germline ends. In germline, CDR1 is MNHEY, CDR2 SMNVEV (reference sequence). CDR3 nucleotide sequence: TGTGCCAGCAGTAGGGACGCGGCCAACACTGAAGCTTTCTTT. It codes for CASSRDAANTEAFF.

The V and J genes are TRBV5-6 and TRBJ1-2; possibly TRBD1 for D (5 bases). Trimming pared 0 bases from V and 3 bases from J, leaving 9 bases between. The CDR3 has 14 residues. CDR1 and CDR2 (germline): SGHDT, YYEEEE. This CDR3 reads CASSLGRAHYGYTF. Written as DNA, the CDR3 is TGTGCCAGCAGCTTGGGCAGGGCGCACTATGGCTACACCTTC. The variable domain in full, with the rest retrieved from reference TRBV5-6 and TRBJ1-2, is DAGVTQSPTHLIKTRGQQVTLRCSPKSGHDTVSWYQQALGQGPQFIFQYYEEEERQRGNFPDRFSGHQFPNYSSELNVNALLLGDSALYLCASSLGRAHYGYTFGSGTRLTVV.

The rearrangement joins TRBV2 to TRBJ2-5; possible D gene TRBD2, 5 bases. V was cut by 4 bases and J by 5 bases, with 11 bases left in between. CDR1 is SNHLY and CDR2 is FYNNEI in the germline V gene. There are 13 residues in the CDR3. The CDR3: CASSVGLRETQYF. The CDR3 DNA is TGTGCCAGCAGTGTTGGACTCCGGGAGACCCAGTACTTC.

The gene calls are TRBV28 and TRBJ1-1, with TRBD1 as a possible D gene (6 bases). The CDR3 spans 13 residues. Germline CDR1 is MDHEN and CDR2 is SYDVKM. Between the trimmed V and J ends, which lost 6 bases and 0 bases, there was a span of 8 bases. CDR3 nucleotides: TGTGCCAGCAGCCAGGGGATGAACACTGAAGCTTTCTTT. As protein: CASSQGMNTEAFF.

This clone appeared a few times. CDR3 protein: CASSWTGTTEAFF. CDR3 nucleotides: TGTGCCAGCAGCTGGACAGGGACCACTGAAGCTTTCTTT. The chain recombines TRBV25-1 with TRBJ1-1; 8 bases are a match to TRBD1. V was pared by 6 bases and J by 4 bases, with 4 bases of the junction left unmatched. Germline CDR1 and CDR2: MGHDK and SYGVNS. The CDR3 is made up of 13 amino acids.

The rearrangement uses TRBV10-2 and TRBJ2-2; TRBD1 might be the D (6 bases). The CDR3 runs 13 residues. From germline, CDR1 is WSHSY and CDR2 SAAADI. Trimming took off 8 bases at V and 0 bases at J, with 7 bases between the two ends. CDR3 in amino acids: CASRDTNTGELFF. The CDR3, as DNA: TGCGCCAGCCGGGACACGAACACCGGGGAGCTGTTTTTT.

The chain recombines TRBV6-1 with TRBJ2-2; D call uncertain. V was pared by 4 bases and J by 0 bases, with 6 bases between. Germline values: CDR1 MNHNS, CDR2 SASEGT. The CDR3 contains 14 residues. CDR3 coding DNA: TGTGCCAGCAGTGGTCTAGCGAACACCGGGGAGCTGTTTTTT. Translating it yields CASSGLANTGELFF.

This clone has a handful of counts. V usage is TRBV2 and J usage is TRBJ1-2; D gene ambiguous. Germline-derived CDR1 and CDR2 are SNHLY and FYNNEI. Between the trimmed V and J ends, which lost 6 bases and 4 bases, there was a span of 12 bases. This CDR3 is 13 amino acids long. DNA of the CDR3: TGTGCCAGCAGAATCGGGCCGAGCTATGGCTACACCTTC. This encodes CASRIGPSYGYTF.

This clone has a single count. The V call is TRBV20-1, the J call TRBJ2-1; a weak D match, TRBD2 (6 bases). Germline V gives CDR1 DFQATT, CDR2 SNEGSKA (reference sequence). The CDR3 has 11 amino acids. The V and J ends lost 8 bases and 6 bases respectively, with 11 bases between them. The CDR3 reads CSRPGGNEQFF. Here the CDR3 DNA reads TGCAGTAGACCCGGGGGCAATGAGCAGTTCTTC.

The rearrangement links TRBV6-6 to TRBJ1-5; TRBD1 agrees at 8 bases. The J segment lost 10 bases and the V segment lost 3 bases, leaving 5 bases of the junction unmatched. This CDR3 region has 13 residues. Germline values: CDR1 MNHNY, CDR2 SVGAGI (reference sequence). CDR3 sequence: CASSYGQGNPQHF. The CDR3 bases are TGTGCCAGCAGTTATGGACAGGGCAACCCCCAGCATTTT.

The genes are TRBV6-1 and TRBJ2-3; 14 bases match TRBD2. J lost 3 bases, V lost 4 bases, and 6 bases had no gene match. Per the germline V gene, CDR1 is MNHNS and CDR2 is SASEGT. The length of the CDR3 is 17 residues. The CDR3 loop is CASSVTSGGAGTDTQYF. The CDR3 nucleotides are TGTGCCAGCAGTGTGACTAGCGGGGGGGCCGGGACAGATACGCAGTATTTT.

For the CDR3, the DNA is TGTGCCAGCAGTTTGAGAGGGTACACTGAAGCTTTCTTT. Its protein is CASSLRGYTEAFF. J is TRBJ1-1 and V is TRBV27, with D unresolved. The CDR3 has 13 residues. Germline V gene data show CDR1 as MNHEY and CDR2 as SMNVEV (reference sequence). Trimming left V 3 bases short and J 3 bases short, with 8 bases between.

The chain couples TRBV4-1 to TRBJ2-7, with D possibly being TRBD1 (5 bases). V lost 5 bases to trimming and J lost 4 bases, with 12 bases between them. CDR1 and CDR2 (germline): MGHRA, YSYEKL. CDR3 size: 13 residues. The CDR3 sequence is CASSKGFGYEQYV. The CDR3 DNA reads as TGCGCCAGCAGCAAGGGGTTCGGTTACGAGCAGTACGTC.

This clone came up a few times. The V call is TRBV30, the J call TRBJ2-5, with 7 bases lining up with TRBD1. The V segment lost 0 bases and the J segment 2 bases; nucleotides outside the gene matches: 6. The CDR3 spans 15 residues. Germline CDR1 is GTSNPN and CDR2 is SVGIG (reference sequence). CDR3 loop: CAWSVWDRRQETQYF. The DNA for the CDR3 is TGTGCCTGGAGTGTATGGGACAGAAGACAAGAGACCCAGTACTTC.

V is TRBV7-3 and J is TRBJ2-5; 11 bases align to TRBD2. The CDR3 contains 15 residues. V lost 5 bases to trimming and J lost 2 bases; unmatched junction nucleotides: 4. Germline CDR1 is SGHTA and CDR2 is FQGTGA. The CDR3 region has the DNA TGTGCCAGCAGCCCCGGGACTAGCGGACAAGAGACCCAGTACTTC. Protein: CASSPGTSGQETQYF.

CDR3 coding DNA: TGTGCCAGCAGCTTTAGCGGGGGAGGGAACACCGGGGAGCTGTTTTTT. Residues: CASSFSGGGNTGELFF. The chain links TRBV2 to TRBJ2-2; 9 nucleotides agree with TRBD2. The CDR3 length is 16 residues. Germline CDR1 is SNHLY and CDR2 is FYNNEI. Trimming cost V 6 bases and J 1 base; bases outside gene matches: 6.